Below are 24 T cell receptor beta chains sequenced from a single sample in a study of regulatory T cells in long-lasting Graves disease. Library construction for TCR beta used iRepertoire HTBI primers and Arm-PCR of CDR3 regions. TCRdb re-called the multiplex PCR reads through MiXCR, storing one row per CDR3 protein. The data show 450,000 to 500,000 distinct CDR3 sequences, 15% to 20% seen once. Time point in this sample: newly diagnosed GD, antithyroid drugs for less than 3 months. Extracted RNA from PBMCs served as the source of the TCR library. In addition, the sample was reused for a study of T cells in Graves' hyperthyroidism and ophthalmopathy.

Sequencing was performed on peripheral blood mononuclear cells (PBMCs), taken at new diagnosis, from a patient treated with antithyroid drugs. Every receptor here comes from a man aged 35-49 years with Graves disease.

The chain is built from TRBV5-1 and TRBJ2-5; the match to TRBD1 covers 8 bases. The CDR3 sequence is 15 residues long. The V gene's germline CDR1 is SGHRS and CDR2 YFSETQ. Trimming took 9 bases from V and 7 from J; bases not matched to a gene: 17. The CDR3 DNA follows: TGCGCCACTACCCCAGGGGGCCGGCCCTTTGGGACCCAGTACTTC. Protein sequence: CATTPGGRPFGTQYF.

This clonotype was recorded a few times. This rearrangement joins TRBV5-1 to TRBJ1-6; D gene ambiguous. Between the trimmed V and J ends, which lost 0 bases and 5 bases, there was a span of 6 bases. Germline V CDR1 and CDR2: SGHRS, YFSETQ. The CDR3 is 14 residues long. Written as DNA, the CDR3 is TGCGCCAGCAGCTTGGTGGCCGATAATTCACCCCTCCACTTT. Residues: CASSLVADNSPLHF.

The chain combines TRBV4-1 with TRBJ2-1; D unclear. Between the trimmed V and J ends, which lost 2 bases and 10 bases, there was a span of 9 bases. This CDR3 is built from 12 residues. The germline V gene has CDR1 MGHRA and CDR2 YSYEKL. The CDR3 DNA follows: TGCGCCAGCAGCCAAACAAGCGCGGAGCAGTTCTTC. It yields the protein CASSQTSAEQFF.

This clonotype was observed at least ten times. The gene calls are TRBV20-1 and TRBJ2-7, with 7 nucleotides matching TRBD1. The CDR3 is made up of 13 amino acids. Germline CDR1 reads DFQATT; CDR2 reads SNEGSKA (reference sequence). The V and J ends lost 6 bases and 3 bases, in that order; junction bases with no gene match: 8. The CDR3 DNA is TGCAGTGCAGAGGGACAGCTTATCTACGAGCAGTACTTC. It encodes CSAEGQLIYEQYF.

There are many counts of this clonotype. This chain joins TRBV2 and TRBJ1-2; D may be TRBD1 (6 bases). The length of the CDR3 is 15 residues. CDR1 is SNHLY, CDR2 FYNNEI, per germline. Deletions cut 6 bases from V and 7 bases from J, with 21 bases between. CDR3 coding DNA: TGTGCCAGCAGCCCCCTAACAGGGAGGTACCTTGGCTACACCTTC. It is translated as CASSPLTGRYLGYTF.

The rearrangement joins TRBV24-1 to TRBJ1-5; D is ambiguous. Per the germline V gene, CDR1 is KGHDR and CDR2 is SFDVKD. This CDR3 is 14 amino acids long. V was cut by 6 bases and J by 0 bases, with 8 bases left in between. CDR3 DNA sequence: TGTGCCACCAGTTCCCGAAATAGCAATCAGCCCCAGCATTTT. The encoded protein is CATSSRNSNQPQHF.

This clonotype was counted a few times. Compared with germline, one end of the junction differs, possibly owing to a read error. V gene TRBV20-1 combines with J gene TRBJ1-2; the match to TRBD1 covers 8 bases. From germline, CDR1 is DFQATT and CDR2 SNEGSKA (reference sequence). The CDR3 covers 13 residues. CDR3 in amino acids: CSATGQAQRGYTF. Here the CDR3 DNA reads TGCAGCGCTACGGGACAGGCCCAGAGAGGCTACACCTTC.

This clonotype has more than one count but fewer than ten. The chain carries TRBV29-1 and TRBJ2-7, with 7 bases that match TRBD2. CDR1 is SQVTM and CDR2 is ANQGSEA in the germline V gene. Trimming took 7 bases from V and 1 from J; bases not matched to a gene: 7. This CDR3 is built from 13 residues. CDR3 residues: CSGTAGSSYEQYF. DNA of the CDR3: TGCAGCGGTACAGCGGGATCTTCCTACGAGCAGTACTTC.

In its sample, this clonotype was seen many times. This chain uses TRBV14 with TRBJ2-1, with D perhaps TRBD1 (5 bases). The V and J ends lost 6 bases and 10 bases respectively, with 10 bases between them. This CDR3 is 11 amino acids long. Germline-derived CDR1 and CDR2 are SGHDN and FVKESK. CDR3 amino acids: CASSTYREQFF. Here the CDR3 DNA reads TGTGCCAGCAGTACTTACAGGGAGCAGTTCTTC.

This clonotype has a count of ten or more. This chain uses TRBV20-1 with TRBJ2-5; 9 nucleotides agree with TRBD2. This CDR3 region has 13 residues. Germline CDR1 DFQATT, CDR2 SNEGSKA (reference sequence). After removal of 5 bases from V and 3 bases from J, the junction contained 4 bases not matched to a gene. The CDR3 DNA follows: TGCAGTGCTCCGAGACTAGCGGAAGAGACCCAGTACTTC. Encoded protein: CSAPRLAEETQYF.

The V gene is TRBV4-1, the J gene TRBJ2-1; 9 bases map to TRBD2. The V segment lost 1 base and the J segment 10 bases; nucleotides outside the gene matches: 14. CDR1 and CDR2 (germline): MGHRA, YSYEKL. The CDR3 totals 17 residues. The CDR3 spells CASSQVPQGGRAEEQFF. CDR3 in DNA: TGCGCCAGCAGCCAAGTTCCCCAGGGCGGGAGGGCCGAAGAGCAGTTCTTC.

This clonotype was detected many times. The chain has TRBV11-3 and TRBJ2-3; 7 bases agree with TRBD1. Germline lookup yields CDR1 SGHNT and CDR2 YENEEA. The length of the CDR3 is 16 residues. V lost 4 bases and J lost 5; bases outside the gene matches: 12. The CDR3 is CASSSTGTASGDTQYF. In nucleotides, the CDR3 is TGTGCCAGCAGCTCAACCGGGACAGCGAGCGGAGATACGCAGTATTTT.

This clonotype was observed a few times. The rearrangement links TRBV19 to TRBJ2-2; D ambiguous. V was clipped by 2 bases and J by 4 bases, with 8 bases between them. The CDR3 is made up of 14 amino acids. The V gene's germline CDR1 is LNHDA and CDR2 SQIVND (reference sequence). CDR3 sequence reads: CASSIKAATGELFF. The CDR3 nucleotides are TGTGCCAGTAGTATAAAAGCAGCCACCGGGGAGCTGTTTTTT.

This clonotype was counted at least ten times. This chain joins TRBV12-3 or TRBV12-4 and TRBJ2-7; TRBD1 aligns across 10 bases. The CDR3 totals 15 residues. V was pared by 6 bases and J by 3 bases, with 8 bases of the junction left unmatched. In DNA form, the CDR3 reads TGTGCCAGCAGCTCCTCCCGGGACAGGGGCTACGAGCAGTACTTC. This gives the protein CASSSSRDRGYEQYF.

The table lists this clonotype with many counts. The V gene is TRBV20-1, the J gene TRBJ2-1; TRBD2 aligns across 9 bases. This CDR3 region has 13 residues. Germline CDR1 DFQATT, CDR2 SNEGSKA (reference sequence). Losses at the gene ends were 4 bases for V and 7 bases for J; bases not matched to a gene: 5. The DNA of the CDR3 is TGCAGTGCTATCCGACTAGCGGAGAATGAGCAGTTCTTC. It is translated as CSAIRLAENEQFF.

This clonotype was counted at least ten times. The J gene is TRBJ1-2, the V gene TRBV2; D possibly corresponds to TRBD1 (5 bases). The V gene's germline CDR1 is SNHLY and CDR2 FYNNEI. The CDR3 covers 15 residues. V gave up 1 base and J gave up 1 base, with 10 bases separating them. This chain's CDR3 is CASSEGQRGNYGYTF. As DNA, the CDR3 is TGTGCCAGCAGTGAAGGACAGAGGGGTAACTATGGCTACACCTTC.

This clonotype was seen repeatedly, ten times or more. This chain joins TRBV7-2 and TRBJ2-2; 7 bases are shared with TRBD1. Germline V gene data show CDR1 as SGHTA and CDR2 as FQGNSA. The junction had 3 bases not matched to a gene; V was cut back by 5 bases and J by 0 bases. This CDR3 spans 15 amino acids. CDR3 sequence (DNA): TGTGCCAGCAGCCGGGACAGACCGAACACCGGGGAGCTGTTTTTT. Protein sequence: CASSRDRPNTGELFF.

This clonotype showed up just a few times. The V call is TRBV2, the J call TRBJ1-4, with a weak D call TRBD1 (5 bases). Germline CDR1 is SNHLY and CDR2 is FYNNEI. Trimming pared 8 bases from V and 3 bases from J, leaving 13 bases between. The CDR3 spans 14 residues. CDR3 DNA sequence: TGTGCCAGCCGACGGGACGGCTCTAATGAAAAACTGTTTTTT. Amino acids: CASRRDGSNEKLFF.

In its sample, this clonotype was seen many times. This chain uses TRBV10-3 with TRBJ2-1; TRBD2 is a possible D gene (6 bases). Trimming cost V 3 bases and J 4 bases, with 16 bases left between them. CDR1 and CDR2 from the germline V gene are ENHRY and SYGVKD. CDR3 size: 16 residues. For the CDR3, the DNA is TGTGCCATCAGTGAAAAGTTACCGGGAGTTTACAATGAGCAGTTCTTC. It is translated as CAISEKLPGVYNEQFF.

This clonotype was seen ten or more times. J is TRBJ2-7 and V is TRBV5-6; 9 positions match TRBD1. The CDR3 has 14 residues. V lost 2 bases to trimming and J lost 6 bases; unmatched junction nucleotides: 6. Germline loops: CDR1 SGHDT, CDR2 YYEEEE. CDR3 sequence (DNA): TGTGCCAGCAGCTTAACGAACAGGGGGCGCGAGCAGTACTTC. Translating gives CASSLTNRGREQYF.

Many counts were recorded for this clonotype. The V and J genes are TRBV13 and TRBJ2-5; D possibly matches TRBD1 or TRBD2 (6 bases each). CDR1 PRHDT and CDR2 FYEKMQ come from the germline V gene (reference sequence). V lost 5 bases, J lost 4 bases, and 14 bases lay in between. The CDR3 is 14 residues long. As DNA, the CDR3 is TGTGCCAGCAGCCCGGACCGGGGGCGAGAGACCCAGTACTTC. Translation: CASSPDRGRETQYF.

In DNA form, the CDR3 reads TGCGCCAGCAGGACAGGGACGAACTATGGCTACACCTTC. It codes for CASRTGTNYGYTF. J is TRBJ1-2 and V is TRBV5-1; 7 bases align to TRBD1. With 5 bases clipped from V and 2 bases from J, the junction kept 3 bases outside the gene matches. Germline V lookup: CDR1 SGHRS, CDR2 YFSETQ. The CDR3 is 13 amino acids.

This clonotype was counted ten times or more. The CDR3, as DNA: TGTGCCAGCGGCGGGGGGACTGAAGCTTTCTTT. It translates to CASGGGTEAFF. The chain couples TRBV9 to TRBJ1-1, with D tentatively TRBD1 (5 bases). V was cut by 7 bases and J by 5 bases, with 9 bases left in between. There are 11 residues in the CDR3. The germline V gene has CDR1 SGDLS and CDR2 YYNGEE.

Remarks on this clonotype: Possible read error: a much larger clone is one base away. V is TRBV2 and J is TRBJ2-7; possible D gene TRBD2, 5 bases. The CDR3 is 13 amino acids. CDR1 and CDR2 (germline): SNHLY, FYNNEI. The CDR3 DNA reads as TGTGCCGGCAGTGGCGGTAACAGCGGCGAGCAGTACTTC. It translates to CAGSGGNSGEQYF. Filled out from reference TRBV2 and TRBJ2-7, the complete variable domain reads EPEVTQTPSHQVTQMGQEVILRCVPISNHLYFYWYRQILGQKVEFLVSFYNNEISEKSEIFDDQFSVERPDGSNFTLKIRSTKLEDSAMYFCAGSGGNSGEQYFGPGTRLTVT.